These 5 T cell receptor beta chains originate from one sample sequenced in a study of cytotoxic CD8 clonotypes in ibrutinib-treated CLL. Assay used: immunoSEQ multiplex PCR; TCRdb lists only in-frame clones, some missing. This table has about 250,000 clones, 70% appearing once. The sample in question was PBMCs, obtained after 24 months of ibrutinib treatment. The receptors derive from a human donor with chronic lymphocytic leukemia.

CDR3 residues: CASSPRGLATYEQYF. DNA for the CDR3: TGTGCCAGCAGCCCACGGGGGCTAGCGACCTACGAGCAGTACTTC. The chain carries TRBV9 and TRBJ2-7, with D perhaps given as TRBD1 or TRBD2 (6 bases each). The CDR3 loop spans 15 amino acids. Trimming cost V 4 bases and J 2 bases, with 16 bases left between them. Germline CDR1 SGDLS, CDR2 YYNGEE.

Of note for this clone: This CDR3 is also generated by other DNA sequences in the sample. J is TRBJ2-7 and V is TRBV2; D is undetermined. This CDR3 spans 12 amino acids. V was pared by 4 bases and J by 1 base, with 5 bases between. The germline V gene has CDR1 SNHLY and CDR2 FYNNEI. The CDR3 sequence is CASSASSYEQYF. The CDR3 nucleotides are TGTGCCAGCAGTGCCTCATCCTACGAGCAGTACTTC.

The chain has TRBV27 and TRBJ2-7, with D tentatively TRBD1 or TRBD2 (5 bases each). Germline loops: CDR1 MNHEY, CDR2 SMNVEV (reference sequence). V dropped 2 bases and J dropped 3 bases, with 14 bases sitting between them. This CDR3 region has 15 residues. In DNA form, the CDR3 reads TGTGCCAGCAGTTTAAAGTGGGGTGGGGGCTACGAGCAGTACTTC. It translates to CASSLKWGGGYEQYF.

Notes on this clone: Additional DNA sequences in this sample encode the identical CDR3. The chain links TRBV5-4 to TRBJ2-5; possibly TRBD1 for D (5 bases). The V gene's germline CDR1 is SGHNT and CDR2 YYREEE (reference sequence). Trimming stripped 5 bases from V and 1 base from J, with 12 bases between. CDR3 length: 14 residues. DNA of the CDR3: TGTGCCAGCAGTAGGGATAGGGGCCAAGAGACCCAGTACTTC. It specifies CASSRDRGQETQYF.

On this clone: Within the sample, other DNA sequences also encode this same CDR3. The chain couples TRBV6-5 to TRBJ2-1; the D is unclear. Trimming shortened V by 2 bases and J by 6 bases, and 2 bases separated the two germline ends. The CDR3 covers 11 residues. Germline CDR1 MNHEY, CDR2 SVGAGI. The CDR3 protein is CASSYLNEQFF. CDR3 sequence (DNA): TGTGCCAGCAGTTACCTCAATGAGCAGTTCTTC.